The clone carrying this T cell receptor (beta chain) has only a few counts. The data belong to a study of early T cells in non-severe SARS-CoV-2 infection. V gave up 0 bases and J gave up 2 bases, with 12 bases separating them. Germline CDR1 is SGHAT and CDR2 is FQNNGV. The CDR3 contains 16 residues. TCRdb itself ran the 5' RACE reads through MiXCR, one entry per CDR3 protein. Of roughly 32,000 distinct CDR3 sequences in the sample, around 7% were seen once. The sample consisted of whole blood. This chain links TRBV11-2 with TRBJ2-3, with D possibly TRBD2 on 6 matching bases. The clonotype was recovered from an adult who was a healthcare worker with PCR-confirmed SARS-CoV-2 infection or an uninfected control (not recorded which). CDR3 sequence: CASSLDVGGLTDTQYF. The CDR3, as DNA: TGTGCCAGCAGCTTAGACGTCGGGGGACTCACAGATACGCAGTATTTT.